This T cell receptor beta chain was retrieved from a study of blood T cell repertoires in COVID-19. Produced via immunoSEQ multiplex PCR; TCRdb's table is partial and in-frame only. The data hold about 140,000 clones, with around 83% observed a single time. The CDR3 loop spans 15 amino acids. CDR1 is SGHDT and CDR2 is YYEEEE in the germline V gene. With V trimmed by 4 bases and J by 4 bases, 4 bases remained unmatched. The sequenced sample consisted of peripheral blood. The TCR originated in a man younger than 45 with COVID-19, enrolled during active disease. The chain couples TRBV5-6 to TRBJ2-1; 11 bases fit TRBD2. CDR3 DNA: TGTGCCAGCAGCCCGGGACTAGCGGTTTACAATGAGCAGTTCTTC. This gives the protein CASSPGLAVYNEQFF. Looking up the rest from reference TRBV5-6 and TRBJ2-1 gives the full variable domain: DAGVTQSPTHLIKTRGQQVTLRCSPKSGHDTVSWYQQALGQGPQFIFQYYEEEERQRGNFPDRFSGHQFPNYSSELNVNALLLGDSALYLCASSPGLAVYNEQFFGPGTRLTVL.